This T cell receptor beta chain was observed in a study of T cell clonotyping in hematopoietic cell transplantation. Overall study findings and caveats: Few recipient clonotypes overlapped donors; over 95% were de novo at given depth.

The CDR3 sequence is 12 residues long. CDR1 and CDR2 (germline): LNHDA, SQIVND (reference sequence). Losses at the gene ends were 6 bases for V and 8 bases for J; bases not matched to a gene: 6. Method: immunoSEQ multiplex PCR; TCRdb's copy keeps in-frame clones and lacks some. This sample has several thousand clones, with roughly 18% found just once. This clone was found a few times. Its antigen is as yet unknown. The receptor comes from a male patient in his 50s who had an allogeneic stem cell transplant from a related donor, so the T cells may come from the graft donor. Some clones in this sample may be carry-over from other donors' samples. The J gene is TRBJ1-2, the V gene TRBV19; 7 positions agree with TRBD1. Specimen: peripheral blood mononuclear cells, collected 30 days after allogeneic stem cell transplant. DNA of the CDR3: TGTGCCAGTAGAGTAGGGGGCAACGGCTACACCTTC. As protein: CASRVGGNGYTF. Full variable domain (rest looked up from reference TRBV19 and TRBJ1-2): DGGITQSPKYLFRKEGQNVTLSCEQNLNHDAMYWYRQDPGQGLRLIYYSQIVNDFQKGDIAEGYSVSREKKESFPLTVTSAQKNPTAFYLCASRVGGNGYTFGSGTRLTVV.